This paragraph covers one TCR beta chain sequence. This clonotype occurred once. This receptor's antigen is unknown. This may arise from a read error, as a much more abundant clone is one base away. The CDR3, from cysteine to phenylalanine, totals 14 residues. The entry retains the CDR3 DNA only, 42 bases that are in frame from base 1. For CDR1 and CDR2, the germline V gene (reference sequence) lists DFQATT and SNEGSKA. The junction shows trimming of 4 bases on V and 2 bases on J, and the gene matches do not reach 4 bases of it. Library construction relied on PCR. Sequencing was performed on a NextSeq 500. Bulk TCR libraries were generated as previously described, with the TCR primers listed in Table S5 used. Purification of total RNA was performed with the Qiagen AllPrep DNA/RNA kit. Before analysis, reads from multiple sequencing runs of one library were combined. As for the original processing: Reads were retained only if an exact TCR constant sequence was present, and the retained reads were trimmed to 150 nt and grouped according to their 12-nt molecular barcodes. Reads within each barcode group were sub-clustered using a 15% Levenshtein threshold, and quality-weighted consensus sequences were constructed for each RNA molecule. Non-functional sequences were excluded, and lower-count sequences lying one edit away from another sequence were also excluded. Barcode sub-clusters with fewer than 20% of the maximum read count were removed, based on fitting two negative binomial distributions. TCRdb ran its own pipeline on the public reads, namely fastp trimming at Q25 and MiXCR clone calling, and kept in-frame beta chains. Rows are combined by CDR3 protein, so each entry shows the most common genes and DNA. The V and J calls here are based on TCRdb, not the publication. For this sample there are some 97,000 distinct CDR3 sequences; less than 25% appear just once. The ten largest make up 0.94% of the sample.

The data stem from a study of molecular identifiers for immune sequencing clone quantification (dated by TCRdb to 2017 to 2018). Context from the whole study: For a replicate experiment, RNA from approximately 20,000 or 98,000 naive CD8 T cells was divided into five aliquots, and four of the five aliquots were sequenced. This methods study used CD8 T cells to benchmark TCR RNA copy counting and molecular-identifier clustering-based TCR repertoire sequencing (MIDCIRS). On the study overall, not on this receptor specifically: When barcode sub-clustering was omitted, TCR diversity was inflated by chimeric consensus sequences, with chimeras reaching as high as 47%. Modeling indicated approximately 3.1 TCR RNA copies recovered per cell, compared with about 10 by digital PCR, which implies a capture efficiency of approximately 30%. A single cell's worth of spiked-in Jurkat TCR RNA was reported detectable even among 850,000 to 1,000,000 naive CD8 T cells. The sizes of highly expanded clones could end up underestimated when identical TCR molecules share a barcode. Clones above 20 RNA copies held over 97% of molecules in CMV-specific effector cells but under 1% in naive cells. The naive libraries included spiked-in Jurkat TCR RNA (over nine copies' worth), and this RNA is not part of the donor repertoire.

Libraries of naive CD8 T cells were built from anywhere between about 19,000 and 1,000,000 sorted cells, with 10%, 30% or 50% of the purified RNA used. Naive CD8 T cells, defined as CD8+CD4-CCR7+CD45RA+, were FACS-sorted into RLT Plus buffer on a BD FACSAria II. To test detection sensitivity, Jurkat RNA equivalent to ten TCR copies was spiked into samples of roughly 18,000-1,100,000 naive CD8 T cells. CD8 T cells were enriched using RosetteSep CD8+ T Cell Enrichment Cocktail and Ficoll-Paque, and the enriched cells then underwent ACK red cell lysis. The chain was built from TRBV20-1 and TRBJ2-7, with TRBD2 identical over 11 junction bases. Source material: naive CD8+ T cells from blood, with Jurkat cell RNA spiked in. The cell subset or site label, as the study defines it: FACS-sorted CD8+CD4-CCR7+CD45RA+ naive T cells. The clonotype was recovered from a human donor in good health. Some libraries in this study had Jurkat cell RNA spiked in. For the CDR3, the sequence is CSAKVLAGAYEQYF. The nucleotide sequence reads TGCAGTGCTAAAGTACTAGCGGGAGCCTACGAGCAGTACTTC.